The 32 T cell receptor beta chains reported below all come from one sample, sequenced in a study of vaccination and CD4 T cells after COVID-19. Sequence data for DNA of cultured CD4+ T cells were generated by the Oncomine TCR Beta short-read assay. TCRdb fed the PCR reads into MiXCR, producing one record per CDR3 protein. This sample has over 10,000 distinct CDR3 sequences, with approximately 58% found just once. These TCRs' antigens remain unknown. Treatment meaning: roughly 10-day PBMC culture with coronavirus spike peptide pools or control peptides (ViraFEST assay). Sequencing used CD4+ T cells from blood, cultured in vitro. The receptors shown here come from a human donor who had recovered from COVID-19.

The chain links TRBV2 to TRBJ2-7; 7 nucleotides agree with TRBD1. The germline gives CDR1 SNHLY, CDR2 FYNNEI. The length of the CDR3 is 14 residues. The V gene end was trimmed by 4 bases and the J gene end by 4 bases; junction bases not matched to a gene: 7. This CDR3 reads CASSGQGEIYEQYF. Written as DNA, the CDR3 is TGTGCCAGCAGTGGTCAGGGGGAGATATACGAGCAGTACTTC.

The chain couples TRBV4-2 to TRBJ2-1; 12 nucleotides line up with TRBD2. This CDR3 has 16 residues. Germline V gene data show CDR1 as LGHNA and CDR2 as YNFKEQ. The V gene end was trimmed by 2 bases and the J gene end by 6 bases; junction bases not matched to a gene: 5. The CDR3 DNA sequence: TGTGCCAGCAGCCAACCTAGCGGGAGGGCCGTCAATGAGCAGTTCTTC. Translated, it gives CASSQPSGRAVNEQFF.

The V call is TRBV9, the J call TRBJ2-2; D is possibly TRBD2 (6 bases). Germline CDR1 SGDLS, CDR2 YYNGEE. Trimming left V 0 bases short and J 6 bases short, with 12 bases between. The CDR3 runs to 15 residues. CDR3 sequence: CASSVASGGPGELFF. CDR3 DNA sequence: TGTGCCAGCAGCGTAGCGTCCGGAGGGCCCGGGGAGCTGTTTTTT.

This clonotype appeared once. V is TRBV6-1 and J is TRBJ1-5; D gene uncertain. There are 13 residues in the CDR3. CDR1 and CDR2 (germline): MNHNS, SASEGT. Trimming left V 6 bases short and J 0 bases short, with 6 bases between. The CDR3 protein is CASRRISNQPQHF. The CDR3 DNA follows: TGTGCCAGCAGGAGAATTAGCAATCAGCCCCAGCATTTT.

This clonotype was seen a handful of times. The CDR3 loop reads CASSLGGGSPVESYEQYF. The CDR3 DNA reads as TGTGCCAGCAGCTTAGGGGGCGGGAGCCCCGTCGAATCCTACGAGCAGTACTTC. The chain combines TRBV7-8 with TRBJ2-7, with TRBD2 matching 7 bases. CDR3 length: 18 amino acids. Germline lookup yields CDR1 SGHVS and CDR2 FQNEAQ. Trimming removed 1 base from V and 1 base from J; junction bases left unmatched: 13.

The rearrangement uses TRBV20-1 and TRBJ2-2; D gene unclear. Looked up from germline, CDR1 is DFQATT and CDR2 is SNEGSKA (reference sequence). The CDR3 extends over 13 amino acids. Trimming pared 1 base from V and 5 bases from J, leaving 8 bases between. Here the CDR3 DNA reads TGCAGTGCTAGAGGACCAGTTACCGGGGAGCTGTTTTTT. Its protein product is CSARGPVTGELFF.

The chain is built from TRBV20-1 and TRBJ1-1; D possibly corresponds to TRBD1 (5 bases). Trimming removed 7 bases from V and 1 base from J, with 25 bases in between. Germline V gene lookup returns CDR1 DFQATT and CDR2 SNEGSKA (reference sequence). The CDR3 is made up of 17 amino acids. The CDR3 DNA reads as TGCAGTGGAGATCCCGGACACCGCTTTGAAGAGAACACTGAAGCTTTCTTT. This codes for CSGDPGHRFEENTEAFF.

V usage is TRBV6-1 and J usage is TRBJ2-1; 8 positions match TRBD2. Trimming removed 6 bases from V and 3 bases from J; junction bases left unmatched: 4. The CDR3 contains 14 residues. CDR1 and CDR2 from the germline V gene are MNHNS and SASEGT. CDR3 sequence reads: CASREGLDYNEQFF. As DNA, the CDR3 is TGTGCCAGCAGAGAGGGACTAGACTACAATGAGCAGTTCTTC.

For the CDR3, the DNA is TGTGCCAGCAGTTTCGCTAGCAGTACCGGGGAGCTGTTTTTT. This sequence encodes CASSFASSTGELFF. V is TRBV27 and J is TRBJ2-2; a weak D match, TRBD2 (5 bases). CDR3 length: 14 residues. Germline V gene lookup returns CDR1 MNHEY and CDR2 SMNVEV (reference sequence). Between the trimmed V and J ends, which lost 3 bases and 5 bases, there was a span of 10 bases.

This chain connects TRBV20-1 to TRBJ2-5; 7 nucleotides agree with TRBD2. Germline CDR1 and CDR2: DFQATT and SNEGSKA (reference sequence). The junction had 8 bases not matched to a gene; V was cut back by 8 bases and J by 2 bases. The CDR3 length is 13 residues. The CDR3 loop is CSTPAGIQETQYF. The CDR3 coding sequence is TGCAGTACCCCAGCGGGGATACAAGAGACCCAGTACTTC.

The CDR3 spells CASSLSVLPYEQYF. CDR3 nucleotides: TGTGCCAGCAGTTTATCAGTATTACCCTACGAGCAGTACTTC. The chain combines TRBV28 with TRBJ2-7; D gene uncertain. The CDR3 extends over 14 amino acids. Looked up from germline, CDR1 is MDHEN and CDR2 is SYDVKM. Trimming took off 1 base at V and 2 bases at J, with 9 bases between the two ends.

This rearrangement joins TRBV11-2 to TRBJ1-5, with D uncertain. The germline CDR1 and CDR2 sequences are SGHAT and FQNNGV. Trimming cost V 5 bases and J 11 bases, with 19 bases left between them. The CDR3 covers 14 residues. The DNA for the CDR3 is TGTGCCAGCAGCGACTTACCCCAGACGAAGTCCCAGCATTTT. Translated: CASSDLPQTKSQHF.

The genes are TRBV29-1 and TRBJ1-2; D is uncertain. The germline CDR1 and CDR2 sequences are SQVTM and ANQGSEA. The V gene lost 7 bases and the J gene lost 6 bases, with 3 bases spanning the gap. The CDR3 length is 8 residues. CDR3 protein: CSADGYTF. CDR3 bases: TGCAGCGCAGATGGCTACACCTTC.

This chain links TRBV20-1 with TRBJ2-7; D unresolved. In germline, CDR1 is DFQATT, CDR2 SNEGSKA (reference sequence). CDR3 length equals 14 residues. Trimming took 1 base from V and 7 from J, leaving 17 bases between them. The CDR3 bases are TGCAGTGCTAGAGGTCCTGGCGCTCTTGGGGAGCAGTACTTC. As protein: CSARGPGALGEQYF.

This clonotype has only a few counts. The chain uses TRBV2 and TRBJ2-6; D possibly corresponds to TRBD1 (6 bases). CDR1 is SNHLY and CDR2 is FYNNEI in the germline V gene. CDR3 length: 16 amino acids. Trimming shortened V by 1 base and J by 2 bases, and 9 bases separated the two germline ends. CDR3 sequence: CASSEGGLTGANVLTF. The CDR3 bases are TGTGCCAGCAGTGAAGGGGGGCTCACTGGGGCCAACGTCCTGACTTTC.

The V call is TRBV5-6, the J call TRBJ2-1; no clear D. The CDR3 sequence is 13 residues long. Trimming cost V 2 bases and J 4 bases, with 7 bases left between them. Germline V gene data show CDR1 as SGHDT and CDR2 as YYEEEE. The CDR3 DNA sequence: TGTGCCAGCAGCTTTGCGGTATACAATGAGCAGTTCTTC. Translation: CASSFAVYNEQFF.

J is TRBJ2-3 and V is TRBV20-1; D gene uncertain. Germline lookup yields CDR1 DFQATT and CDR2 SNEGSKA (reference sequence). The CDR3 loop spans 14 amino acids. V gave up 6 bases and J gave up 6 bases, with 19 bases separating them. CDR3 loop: CSAITTAPSDTQYF. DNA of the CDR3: TGCAGTGCAATCACGACTGCGCCATCCGATACGCAGTATTTT.

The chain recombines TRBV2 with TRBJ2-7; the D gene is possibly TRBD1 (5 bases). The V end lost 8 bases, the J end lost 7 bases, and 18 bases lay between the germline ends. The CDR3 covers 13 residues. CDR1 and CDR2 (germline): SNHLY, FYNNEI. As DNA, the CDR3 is TGTGCCAGCGGGGCAGCACGCGCCCGGGAGCAGTACTTC. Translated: CASGAARAREQYF.

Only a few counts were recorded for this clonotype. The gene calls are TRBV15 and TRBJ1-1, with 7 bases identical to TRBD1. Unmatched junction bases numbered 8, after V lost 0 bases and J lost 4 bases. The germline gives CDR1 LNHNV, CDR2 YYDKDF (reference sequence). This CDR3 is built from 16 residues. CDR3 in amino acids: CATSRDLKGASTEAFF. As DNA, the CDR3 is TGTGCCACCAGCAGAGATCTAAAGGGGGCGAGCACTGAAGCTTTCTTT.

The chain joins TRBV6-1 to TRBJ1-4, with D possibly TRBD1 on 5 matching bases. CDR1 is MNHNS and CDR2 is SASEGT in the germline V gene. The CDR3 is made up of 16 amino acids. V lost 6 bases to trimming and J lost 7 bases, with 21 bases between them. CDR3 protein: CASRGTFADGAEKLFF. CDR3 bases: TGTGCCAGCAGAGGGACCTTCGCCGATGGGGCTGAAAAACTGTTTTTT.

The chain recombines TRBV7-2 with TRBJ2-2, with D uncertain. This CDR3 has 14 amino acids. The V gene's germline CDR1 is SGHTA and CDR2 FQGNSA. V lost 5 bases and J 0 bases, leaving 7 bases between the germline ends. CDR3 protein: CASSPLSNTGELFF. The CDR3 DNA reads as TGTGCCAGCAGCCCTCTATCGAACACCGGGGAGCTGTTTTTT. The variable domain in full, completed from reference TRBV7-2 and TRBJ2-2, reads GAGVSQSPSNKVTEKGKDVELRCDPISGHTALYWYRQSLGQGLEFLIYFQGNSAPDKSGLPSDRFSAERTGGSVSTLTIQRTQQEDSAVYLCASSPLSNTGELFFGEGSRLTVL.

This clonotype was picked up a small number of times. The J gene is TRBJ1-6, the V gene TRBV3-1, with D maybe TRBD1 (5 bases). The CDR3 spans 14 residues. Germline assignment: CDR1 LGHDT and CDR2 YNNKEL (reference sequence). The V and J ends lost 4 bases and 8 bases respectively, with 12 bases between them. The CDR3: CASSLVRGDSPLHF. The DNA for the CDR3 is TGTGCCAGCAGCCTCGTGCGGGGCGATTCACCCCTCCACTTT.

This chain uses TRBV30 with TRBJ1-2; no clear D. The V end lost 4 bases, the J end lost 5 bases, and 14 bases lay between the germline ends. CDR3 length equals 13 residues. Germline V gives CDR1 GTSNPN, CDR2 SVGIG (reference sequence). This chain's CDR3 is CAWTPRKDYGYTF. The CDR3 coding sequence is TGTGCCTGGACTCCCCGGAAGGATTATGGCTACACCTTC. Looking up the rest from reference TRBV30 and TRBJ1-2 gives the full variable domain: SQTIHQWPATLVQPVGSPLSLECTVEGTSNPNLYWYRQAAGRGLQLLFYSVGIGQISSEVPQNLSASRPQDRQFILSSKKLLLSDSGFYLCAWTPRKDYGYTFGSGTRLTVV.

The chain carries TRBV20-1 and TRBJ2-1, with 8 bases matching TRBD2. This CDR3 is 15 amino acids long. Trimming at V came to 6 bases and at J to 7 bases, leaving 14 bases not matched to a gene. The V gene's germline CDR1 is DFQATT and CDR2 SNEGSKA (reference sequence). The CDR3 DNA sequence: TGCAGTGCAACCTCCGGGACTAGGTTATTGAATGAGCAGTTCTTC. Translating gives CSATSGTRLLNEQFF.

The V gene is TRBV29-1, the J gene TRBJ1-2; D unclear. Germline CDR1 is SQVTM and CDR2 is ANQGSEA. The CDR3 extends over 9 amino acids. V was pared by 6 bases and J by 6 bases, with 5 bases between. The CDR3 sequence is CSVVDGYTF. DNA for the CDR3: TGCAGCGTCGTGGATGGCTACACCTTC.

The CDR3 coding sequence is TGTGCCAGCAGCCCCCGGTGGGGAAAGCAAGAGACCCAGTACTTC. Protein sequence: CASSPRWGKQETQYF. J is TRBJ2-5 and V is TRBV11-1, with no clear D. The V gene lost 5 bases and the J gene lost 2 bases, with 15 bases spanning the gap. CDR3 size: 15 residues. Germline CDR1 reads SGHAT; CDR2 reads FQDESV (reference sequence). The full variable domain, in which reference TRBV11-1 and TRBJ2-5 provide the parts outside the CDR3, is EAEVAQSPRYKITEKSQAVAFWCDPISGHATLYWYRQILGQGPELLVQFQDESVVDDSQLPKDRFSAERLKGVDSTLKIQPAELGDSAMYLCASSPRWGKQETQYFGPGTRLLVL.

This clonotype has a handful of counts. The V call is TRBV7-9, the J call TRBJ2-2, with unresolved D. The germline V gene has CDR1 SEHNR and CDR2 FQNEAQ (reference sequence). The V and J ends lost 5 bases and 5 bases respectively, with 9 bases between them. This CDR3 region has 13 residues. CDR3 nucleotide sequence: TGTGCCAGCAGCCCAGAGTGGACCGGGGAGCTGTTTTTT. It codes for CASSPEWTGELFF.

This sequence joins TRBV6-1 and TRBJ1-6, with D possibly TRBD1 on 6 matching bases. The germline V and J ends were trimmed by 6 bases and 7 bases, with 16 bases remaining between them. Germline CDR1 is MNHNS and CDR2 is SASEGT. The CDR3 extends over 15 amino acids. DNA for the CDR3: TGTGCCAGCAGCACCAGCTGGCAGGGGAATTCACCCCTCCACTTT. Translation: CASSTSWQGNSPLHF.

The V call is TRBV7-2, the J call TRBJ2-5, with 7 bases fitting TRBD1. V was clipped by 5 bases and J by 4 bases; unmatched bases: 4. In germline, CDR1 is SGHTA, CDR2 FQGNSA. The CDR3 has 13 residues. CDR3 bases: TGTGCCAGCAGCAGACAGGGCCTAGAGACCCAGTACTTC. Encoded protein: CASSRQGLETQYF.

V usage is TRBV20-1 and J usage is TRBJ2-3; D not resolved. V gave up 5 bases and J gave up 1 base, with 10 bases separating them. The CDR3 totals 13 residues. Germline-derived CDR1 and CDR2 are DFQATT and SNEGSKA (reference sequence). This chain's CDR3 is CSAVLGGTDTQYF. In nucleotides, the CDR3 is TGCAGTGCTGTCCTAGGTGGCACAGATACGCAGTATTTT.

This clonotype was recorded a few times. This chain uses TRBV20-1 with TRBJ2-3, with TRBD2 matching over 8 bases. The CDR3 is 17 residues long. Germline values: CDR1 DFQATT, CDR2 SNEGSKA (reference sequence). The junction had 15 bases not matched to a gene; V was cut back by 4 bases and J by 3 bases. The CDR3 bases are TGCAGTGCTACCCCCCCGGGCAGCGGGAGTTATACAGATACGCAGTATTTT. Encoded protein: CSATPPGSGSYTDTQYF.

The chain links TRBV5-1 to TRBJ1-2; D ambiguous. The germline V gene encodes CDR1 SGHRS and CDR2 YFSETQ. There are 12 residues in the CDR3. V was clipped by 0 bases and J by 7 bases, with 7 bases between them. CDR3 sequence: CASSLAGFGYTF. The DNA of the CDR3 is TGCGCCAGCAGCTTGGCCGGGTTTGGCTACACCTTC.